The sequence of this T cell receptor (beta chain) was determined in a study of CD8 T cells in Susac syndrome. The CDR3 is made up of 11 amino acids. Trimming stripped 5 bases from V and 3 bases from J, with 8 bases between. Germline assignment: CDR1 DFQATT and CDR2 SNEGSKA (reference sequence). The RNA, about 0.45 to 1 ug, was put through reverse transcription using random hexamers. TCRdb reprocessed the immunoSEQ multiplex PCR reads with MiXCR, giving one entry per CDR3 protein. The sample contains a few hundred thousand distinct CDR3 sequences, 89% of which appear only once. Negative isolation yielded CD8+ and CD4+ T cells; FACS enriched TEMRA cells.

The chain recombines TRBV20-1 with TRBJ2-7; no definite D call. The receptor comes from a human donor with multiple sclerosis. Specimen: CD8+ T cells from PBMCs. CDR3 DNA sequence: TGCAGTGCTCCTATTCTCTACGAGCAGTACTTC. Translation: CSAPILYEQYF.